Presented here are 17 T cell receptor beta chains from one specimen sequenced in a study of blood T cell repertoires in COVID-19. The repertoire was sequenced with immunoSEQ multiplex PCR; TCRdb's copy has only in-frame clones and lacks some. The sample records fewer than 60,000 clones, roughly 89% being singletons. The sample consisted of peripheral blood. Source of these receptors: an older woman with COVID-19, enrolled during active disease.

CDR3 region: CSASRSGTLYEQYF. Here the CDR3 DNA reads TGCAGTGCTAGTAGGTCAGGAACCTTATACGAGCAGTACTTC. This rearrangement joins TRBV20-1 to TRBJ2-7; D remains unclear. Germline V lookup: CDR1 DFQATT, CDR2 SNEGSKA (reference sequence). The ends were cut back, 3 bases at V and 4 bases at J, with 16 bases in the middle. CDR3 length equals 14 residues.

The rearrangement uses TRBV29-1 and TRBJ2-7, with a tentative D call TRBD1 (5 bases). Trimming left V 6 bases short and J 6 bases short, with 24 bases between. The length of the CDR3 is 15 residues. Germline V gene data show CDR1 as SQVTM and CDR2 as ANQGSEA. The CDR3 here is CSVGRGTPGVGEQYF. CDR3 sequence (DNA): TGCAGCGTGGGGCGTGGAACCCCTGGTGTAGGCGAGCAGTACTTC.

This chain links TRBV28 with TRBJ1-1; unclear D gene. The CDR3 totals 14 residues. V lost 2 bases and J lost 3, with 10 bases in between. Germline-derived CDR1 and CDR2 are MDHEN and SYDVKM. This CDR3 is CASSLLGLHTEAFF. The CDR3 DNA is TGTGCCAGCAGTTTACTCGGTTTACACACTGAAGCTTTCTTT.

V is TRBV6-5 and J is TRBJ1-2, with D possibly being TRBD1 (6 bases). The germline CDR1 and CDR2 sequences are MNHEY and SVGAGI. V lost 7 bases and J 4 bases, leaving 19 bases between the germline ends. This CDR3 has 15 residues. This chain's CDR3 is CASIPTGDLIYGYTF. CDR3 nucleotide sequence: TGTGCCAGCATTCCGACAGGAGATCTTATCTATGGCTACACCTTC.

The V call is TRBV27, the J call TRBJ2-6, with D maybe TRBD2 (6 bases). This CDR3 spans 19 amino acids. V lost 5 bases, J lost 3 bases, and 23 bases lay in between. In germline, CDR1 is MNHEY, CDR2 SMNVEV (reference sequence). The CDR3 here is CASSPALVTGLVGANVLTF. The CDR3 DNA sequence: TGTGCCAGCAGTCCTGCCCTAGTGACGGGACTCGTTGGGGCCAACGTCCTGACTTTC.

The chain employs TRBV11-2 and TRBJ2-7; 8 bases line up with TRBD1. The germline V gene has CDR1 SGHAT and CDR2 FQNNGV. Trimming took 3 bases from V and 9 from J; bases not matched to a gene: 13. The CDR3 spans 15 residues. The CDR3 nucleotides read TGTGCCAGCAGCTTTACCCTCCGACAGGGGCGGGTGCAGTACTTC. Translating gives CASSFTLRQGRVQYF.

The V and J genes are TRBV5-1 and TRBJ1-2; D is undetermined. Germline CDR1 is SGHRS and CDR2 is YFSETQ. V was shortened by 5 bases and J by 4 bases, with 12 bases between the two germline ends. The CDR3 consists of 13 residues. The CDR3 here is CASRGGVGYGYTF. The CDR3 DNA follows: TGCGCCAGCAGGGGAGGCGTCGGCTATGGCTACACCTTC.

This clone was found once. This chain links TRBV18 with TRBJ1-4; D is ambiguous. The length of the CDR3 is 14 residues. With 2 bases removed from V and 8 bases from J, the gap between germline ends came to 12 bases. CDR1 is KGHSH and CDR2 is LQKENI in the germline V gene. CDR3 sequence: CASSPRNVGEKLFF. CDR3 nucleotide sequence: TGTGCCAGCTCACCAAGAAACGTCGGGGAAAAACTGTTTTTT.

The gene calls are TRBV6-5 and TRBJ1-6; a weak D match, TRBD1 (5 bases). Germline CDR1 MNHEY, CDR2 SVGAGI. Trimming removed 7 bases at V and 9 bases at J, with 16 bases between. The CDR3 is 14 residues long. Written as DNA, the CDR3 is TGTGCCAGCAACCCACGGGGGGGAGGTTCACCCCTCCACTTT. Protein sequence: CASNPRGGGSPLHF.

The V gene is TRBV21-1, the J gene TRBJ1-5; the table's D call of TRBD1 was not tested on the DNA. TRBV21-1 is recorded as a pseudogene. The CDR3 consists of 16 residues. For the CDR3, the DNA is TGTGCCAGCAGCCCTCGGACAGGGGGGAATACCCAGCCCCAGCATTTT. Its protein product is CASSPRTGGNTQPQHF.

In its sample, this clone was seen once. This chain links TRBV4-2 with TRBJ2-1, with D possibly being TRBD1 (6 bases). Germline V gene lookup returns CDR1 LGHNA and CDR2 YNFKEQ. This CDR3 is 15 amino acids long. V was shortened by 4 bases and J by 0 bases, with 10 bases between the two germline ends. The DNA for the CDR3 is TGTGCCAGCAGCCCCGACAGGAGCTCCTACAATGAGCAGTTCTTC. The encoded protein is CASSPDRSSYNEQFF.

The chain employs TRBV24-1 and TRBJ2-2; TRBD1 might be the D (6 bases). The CDR3 is made up of 15 amino acids. The germline V gene encodes CDR1 KGHDR and CDR2 SFDVKD. V shed 4 bases and J shed 4 bases, with 12 bases lying between them. CDR3 amino acids: CATSDPRGPTGELFF. CDR3 in DNA: TGTGCCACCAGTGACCCCAGGGGCCCCACCGGGGAGCTGTTTTTT.

The chain employs TRBV28 and TRBJ2-4; D is perhaps TRBD1 (6 bases). The V gene's germline CDR1 is MDHEN and CDR2 SYDVKM. The CDR3 has 12 amino acids. V was clipped by 10 bases and J by 4 bases, with 11 bases between them. Here the CDR3 reads CATWTAKNIQYF. The CDR3 DNA reads TGTGCCACCTGGACAGCGAAAAACATTCAGTACTTC.

This clone was observed once. Distinct nucleotide sequences in the sample also encode this CDR3. J is TRBJ2-7 and V is TRBV28, with 8 bases lining up with TRBD1. The CDR3 is made up of 17 amino acids. J lost 4 bases, V lost 3 bases, and 14 bases had no gene match. The V gene's germline CDR1 is MDHEN and CDR2 SYDVKM. CDR3 loop: CASSFPLRDRRSYEQYF. The CDR3 DNA is TGTGCCAGCAGTTTCCCCCTCCGGGACAGGAGATCATACGAGCAGTACTTC.

This clone was recorded only once. The chain is built from TRBV7-9 and TRBJ1-1, with D tentatively TRBD1 (6 bases). V was pared by 5 bases and J by 4 bases, with 14 bases between. Looked up from germline, CDR1 is SEHNR and CDR2 is FQNEAQ (reference sequence). The CDR3 has 14 amino acids. Written as DNA, the CDR3 is TGTGCCAGCAGCCACCATACAGGGTTCACTGAAGCTTTCTTT. As protein: CASSHHTGFTEAFF. The whole variable domain, filled in from reference TRBV7-9 and TRBJ1-1, reads DTGVSQNPRHKITKRGQNVTFRCDPISEHNRLYWYRQTLGQGPEFLTYFQNEAQLEKSRLLSDRFSAERPKGSFSTLEIQRTEQGDSAMYLCASSHHTGFTEAFFGQGTRLTVV.

This clone has only a few counts. This chain connects TRBV4-1 to TRBJ1-2, with 9 bases that match TRBD1. Trimming removed 0 bases from V and 6 bases from J; junction bases left unmatched: 5. CDR3 length: 15 amino acids. Germline V gene lookup returns CDR1 MGHRA and CDR2 YSYEKL. This chain's CDR3 is CASSQDRQGGHGYTF. For the CDR3, the DNA is TGCGCCAGCAGCCAAGATCGACAGGGGGGTCATGGCTACACCTTC.

V gene TRBV18 combines with J gene TRBJ2-3; TRBD2 aligns across 12 bases. V gave up 6 bases and J gave up 0 bases; unmatched junction bases: 19. CDR1 and CDR2 from the germline V gene are KGHSH and LQKENI. This CDR3 is built from 21 residues. DNA for the CDR3: TGTGCCAGCTCGAACCCGATCCGGGCTAGCGGGAGGGTAGCGAGCACAGATACGCAGTATTTT. Protein: CASSNPIRASGRVASTDTQYF. Looking up the rest from reference TRBV18 and TRBJ2-3 gives the full variable domain: NAGVMQNPRHLVRRRGQEARLRCSPMKGHSHVYWYRQLPEEGLKFMVYLQKENIIDESGMPKERFSAEFPKEGPSILRIQQVVRGDSAAYFCASSNPIRASGRVASTDTQYFGPGTRLTVL.